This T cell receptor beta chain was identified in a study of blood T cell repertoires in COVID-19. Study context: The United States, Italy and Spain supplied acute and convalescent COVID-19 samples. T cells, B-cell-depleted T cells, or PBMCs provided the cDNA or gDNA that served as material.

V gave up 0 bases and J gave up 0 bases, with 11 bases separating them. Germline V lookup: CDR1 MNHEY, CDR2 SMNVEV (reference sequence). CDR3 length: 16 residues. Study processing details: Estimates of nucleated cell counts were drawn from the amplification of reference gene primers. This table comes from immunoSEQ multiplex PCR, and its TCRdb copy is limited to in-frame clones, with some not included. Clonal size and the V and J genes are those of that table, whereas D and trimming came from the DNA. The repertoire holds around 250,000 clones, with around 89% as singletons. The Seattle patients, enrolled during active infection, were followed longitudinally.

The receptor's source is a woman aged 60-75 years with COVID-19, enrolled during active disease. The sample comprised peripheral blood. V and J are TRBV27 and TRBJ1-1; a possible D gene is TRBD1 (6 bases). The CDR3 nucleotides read TGTGCCAGCAGTTTATCCCTAGGGACATTGAACACTGAAGCTTTCTTT. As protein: CASSLSLGTLNTEAFF.